A selection of T cell receptor beta chains follows, all from one sample in a study of Graves' ophthalmopathy and Graves' hyperthyroidism. Each CDR3 protein is one row after TCRdb ran MiXCR on the multiplex PCR reads. Of hundreds of thousands of distinct CDR3 sequences listed, about 38% are singletons. The sequenced sample was peripheral blood. Receptors were obtained from an adult man with Graves' ophthalmopathy. Both conserved end residues are part of each CDR3. The order of the fields is CDR3 length, clone size, J gene, V gene, D gene, CDR3 protein, CDR3 DNA. The D gene is left open where the match is weak. Clone size is shown for a subset of rows, as once, few, many or a class of expanded clone.

15 many TRBJ1-5 TRBV7-9 - CASSLSDRLNQPQHF TGTGCCAGCAGCTTATCTGACAGGCTGAATCAGCCCCAGCATTTT
18 few TRBJ2-7 TRBV11-1 - CASSLARTQRTRSYEQYF TGTGCCAGCAGCTTAGCCCGGACCCAAAGAACGCGCTCCTACGAGCAGTACTTC
17 many TRBJ2-6 TRBV7-8 - CASSATRFNSGANVLTF TGTGCCAGCAGCGCCACCAGGTTCAACTCTGGGGCCAACGTCCTGACTTTC
15 - TRBJ2-3 TRBV12-3/TRBV12-4 - CASSSKPPDTDTQYF TGTGCCAGCAGTTCCAAGCCGCCGGACACAGATACGCAGTATTTT
12 many TRBJ1-2 TRBV6-5 - CASSPPGYGYTF TGTGCCAGCAGCCCCCCCGGCTATGGCTACACCTTC
14 - TRBJ1-3 TRBV5-8 - CASSFRDSGNTIYF TGTGCCAGCAGCTTTCGAGACAGTGGAAACACCATATATTTT
14 - TRBJ2-7 TRBV11-2 - CASSMTGPSYEQYF TGTGCCAGCAGCATGACGGGACCTTCCTACGAGCAGTACTTC
18 - TRBJ2-2 TRBV4-1 - CASSQVSPVLSFTGELFF TGCGCCAGCAGCCAAGTATCCCCAGTCCTATCGTTCACCGGGGAGCTGTTTTTT
14 - TRBJ2-6 TRBV9 - CASSRAAGANVLTF TGTGCCAGCTCACGAGCCGCTGGGGCCAACGTCCTGACTTTC
15 - TRBJ1-2 TRBV29-1 - CSVDRIGGPTYGHTF TGCAGCGTCGATCGGATAGGGGGACCAACCTATGGCCACACCTTC
14 - TRBJ2-7 TRBV29-1 TRBD2 CSVTSGSSYNEQYF TGCAGCGTAACTAGCGGGAGCTCCTACAATGAGCAGTACTTC
12 - TRBJ2-7 TRBV20-1 - CSARRSSYEQCF TGCAGTGCTAGAAGGAGCTCCTACGAGCAGTGCTTC
15 few TRBJ1-1 TRBV9 TRBD1 CASSLATGVATEAFF TGTGCCAGCAGTTTAGCAACAGGGGTGGCCACTGAAGCTTTCTTT
15 few TRBJ2-3 TRBV7-9 - CASSSVVEPTDTQYF TGTGCCAGCAGCTCAGTCGTGGAGCCGACAGATACGCAGTATTTT
15 few TRBJ1-3 TRBV12-3/TRBV12-4 - CASSIRQVSGNTIYF TGTGCCAGCAGTATTAGACAGGTTTCTGGAAACACCATATATTTT
17 - TRBJ1-6 TRBV4-2 - CASSQEQATTQYSPLHF TGTGCCAGCAGCCAAGAGCAGGCAACCACCCAATACTCACCCCTCCACTTT
15 many TRBJ2-7 TRBV7-9 TRBD1 CASRSVGTGIYEQYF TGTGCCAGCAGGTCTGTCGGGACAGGGATTTACGAGCAGTACTTC
12 few TRBJ2-7 TRBV2 - CASVTSAYEQYF TGTGCCAGCGTGACATCAGCCTACGAGCAGTACTTC
14 - TRBJ1-2 TRBV20-1 TRBD1 CSARDLQGANGYTF TGCAGTGCTAGAGATTTACAGGGGGCCAATGGCTACACCTTC
16 - TRBJ1-3 TRBV6-6 TRBD1 CASSPQGAIGGNTIYF TGTGCCAGCAGTCCACAGGGGGCGATTGGTGGAAACACCATATATTTT
15 - TRBJ1-4 TRBV7-9 - CASSPEVATNEKLFF TGTGCCAGCAGCCCCGAAGTTGCAACTAATGAAAAACTGTTTTTT
13 many TRBJ1-2 TRBV29-1 - CSVVVVGVYGYTF TGCAGCGTTGTTGTTGTGGGGGTTTATGGCTACACCTTC